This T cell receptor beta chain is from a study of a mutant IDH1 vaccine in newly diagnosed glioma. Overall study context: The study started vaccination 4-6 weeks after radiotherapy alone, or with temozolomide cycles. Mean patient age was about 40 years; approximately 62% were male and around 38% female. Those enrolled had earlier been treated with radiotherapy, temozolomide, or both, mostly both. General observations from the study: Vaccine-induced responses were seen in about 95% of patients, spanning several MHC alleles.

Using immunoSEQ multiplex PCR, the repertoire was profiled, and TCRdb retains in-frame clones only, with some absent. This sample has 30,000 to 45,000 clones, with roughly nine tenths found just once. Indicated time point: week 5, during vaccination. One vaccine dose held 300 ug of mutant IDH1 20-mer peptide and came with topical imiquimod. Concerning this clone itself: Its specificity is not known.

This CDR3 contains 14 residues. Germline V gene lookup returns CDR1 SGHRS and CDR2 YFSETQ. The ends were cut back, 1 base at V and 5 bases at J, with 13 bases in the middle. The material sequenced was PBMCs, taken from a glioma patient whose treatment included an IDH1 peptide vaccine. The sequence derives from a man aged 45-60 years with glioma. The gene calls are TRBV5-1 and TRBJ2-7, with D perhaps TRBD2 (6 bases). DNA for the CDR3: TGCGCCAGCAGCTTGACATCCTGGGGGGACGAGCAGTACTTC. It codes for CASSLTSWGDEQYF.